This T cell receptor (beta chain) was recorded in a study of T cell changes during pregnancy in multiple sclerosis. Sequenced by immunoSEQ multiplex PCR; TCRdb stores in-frame clones only, minus some. Counted here are 75,000 to 95,000 clones, approximately 89% occurring once; the ten biggest clones make up 0.9% to 0.95%. This TCR was recovered from a female donor with multiple sclerosis, enrolled in a pregnancy study. The material sequenced was peripheral blood, taken before pregnancy.

The CDR3 coding sequence is TGTGCCAGCAGCTTAGCGTCGTACGAGCAGTACTTC. This codes for CASSLASYEQYF. The gene calls are TRBV11-2 and TRBJ2-7; the D is unclear. Per the germline V gene, CDR1 is SGHAT and CDR2 is FQNNGV. The CDR3 runs to 12 residues. Trimming removed 1 base at V and 4 bases at J, with 5 bases between.